This section outlines one T cell receptor (beta chain) sequence together with its context. The antigen remains undetermined. This sample's time point: baseline, week 1 (first vaccination visit). The treatment was: pre-vaccination baseline after standard-of-care therapy. Sequenced by immunoSEQ multiplex PCR; TCRdb stores in-frame clones only, minus some. The table records some 70,000 clones, 79% of them present only once. This CDR3 contains 14 residues. The germline V gene encodes CDR1 SQVTM and CDR2 ANQGSEA. V trimming: 4 bases; J trimming: 4 bases; junction bases outside the gene matches: 1. This entry belongs to a study of a mutant IDH1 vaccine in newly diagnosed glioma. Looking at the study overall: Mean patient age was about 44 years; around 60% were male and about 40% female.

Broader study findings: Alterations occurring in top peripheral T cell clonotypes seemed unrelated to pseudoprogression.

This chain uses TRBV29-1 with TRBJ2-3, with 14 bases fitting TRBD2. Sequenced material: PBMCs, taken from a glioma patient treated with radiotherapy, temozolomide or both. The source is a middle-aged man with glioma. In DNA form, the CDR3 reads TGCAGCGTTGCGACTAGCGGGGGGGCAGATACGCAGTATTTT. This gives the protein CSVATSGGADTQYF.